Below are 14 T cell receptor beta chains sequenced from a single sample in a study of blood T cell repertoires in COVID-19. This table comes from immunoSEQ multiplex PCR, and its TCRdb copy is limited to in-frame clones, with some not included. The sample holds around 200,000 clones, about four fifths seen once. The sample consisted of peripheral blood. The receptors were sampled from a human donor in a cohort sampled during active COVID-19.

The rearrangement links TRBV9 to TRBJ2-2; 9 bases match TRBD2. The CDR3 is 16 residues long. Germline V gene sequence: CDR1 SGDLS, CDR2 YYNGEE. Trimming removed 0 bases from V and 4 bases from J; junction bases left unmatched: 4. The CDR3 DNA is TGTGCCAGCAGCGTAGCTAGCGGGGCCTTCACCGGGGAGCTGTTTTTT. It encodes CASSVASGAFTGELFF.

The chain couples TRBV9 to TRBJ1-2; D perhaps matches TRBD1 (6 bases). Trimming took off 6 bases at V and 7 bases at J, with 13 bases between the two ends. The CDR3 sequence is 12 residues long. CDR1 is SGDLS and CDR2 is YYNGEE in the germline V gene. This chain's CDR3 is CASTRGAGGYTF. The CDR3 nucleotides read TGTGCCAGCACTCGGGGGGCTGGTGGCTACACCTTC. The whole variable domain, remainder taken from reference TRBV9 and TRBJ1-2, is DSGVTQTPKHLITATGQRVTLRCSPRSGDLSVYWYQQSLDQGLQFLIQYYNGEERAKGNILERFSAQQFPDLHSELNLSSLELGDSALYFCASTRGAGGYTFGSGTRLTVV.

This clone appeared once. The chain uses TRBV5-4 and TRBJ2-2, with 9 positions matching TRBD1. V shed 4 bases and J 7 bases; nucleotides not matched to a gene: 5. The CDR3 runs to 14 residues. Germline V lookup: CDR1 SGHNT, CDR2 YYREEE (reference sequence). CDR3 sequence reads: CASSRGQGNGELFF. For the CDR3, the DNA is TGTGCCAGCAGCCGCGGACAGGGGAACGGGGAGCTGTTTTTT.

This chain joins TRBV2 and TRBJ2-1, with a possible D match to TRBD1 (6 bases). V was clipped by 8 bases and J by 4 bases, with 15 bases between them. Germline V gene sequence: CDR1 SNHLY, CDR2 FYNNEI. This CDR3 contains 14 residues. For the CDR3, the DNA is TGTGCCAGCTACTGGACAGCAGTTTACAATGAGCAGTTCTTC. This sequence encodes CASYWTAVYNEQFF. Complete variable domain (other parts from reference TRBV2 and TRBJ2-1): EPEVTQTPSHQVTQMGQEVILRCVPISNHLYFYWYRQILGQKVEFLVSFYNNEISEKSEIFDDQFSVERPDGSNFTLKIRSTKLEDSAMYFCASYWTAVYNEQFFGPGTRLTVL.

This clone was seen a single time. J is TRBJ2-1 and V is TRBV9; possible D gene TRBD1, 6 bases. Germline values: CDR1 SGDLS, CDR2 YYNGEE. The CDR3 consists of 14 residues. The ends were cut back, 0 bases at V and 7 bases at J, with 11 bases in the middle. CDR3 in amino acids: CASSVGPDSNEQFF. The DNA of the CDR3 is TGTGCCAGCAGCGTAGGACCGGACAGTAATGAGCAGTTCTTC.

V is TRBV10-2 and J is TRBJ2-1; D ambiguous. The CDR3 is made up of 11 amino acids. V was trimmed by 3 bases and J by 7 bases, leaving 4 bases between them. Germline CDR1 reads WSHSY; CDR2 reads SAAADI. In DNA form, the CDR3 reads TGCGCCAGCAGTGACGTGAATGAGCAGTTCTTC. It yields the protein CASSDVNEQFF.

Here the CDR3 reads CASSLGTVDNEQFF. The CDR3 DNA is TGCGCCAGCAGCTTGGGGACAGTAGACAATGAGCAGTTCTTC. This sequence joins TRBV5-1 and TRBJ2-1, with D tentatively TRBD1 (6 bases). CDR1 is SGHRS, CDR2 YFSETQ, per germline. V lost 0 bases and J lost 5, with 9 bases in between. CDR3 length equals 14 residues.

The chain has TRBV6-5 and TRBJ1-3, with a weak D call TRBD1 (6 bases). This CDR3 is built from 15 residues. V gave up 2 bases and J gave up 2 bases, with 10 bases separating them. Germline V gene data show CDR1 as MNHEY and CDR2 as SVGAGI. As DNA, the CDR3 is TGTGCCAGCAGTTACCGGGGGGCGCCTGGAAACACCATATATTTT. Translating gives CASSYRGAPGNTIYF.

The count of this clone is one. The chain combines TRBV12-5 with TRBJ2-1, with TRBD2 as a possible D gene (7 bases). Trimming shortened V by 6 bases and J by 5 bases, and 17 bases separated the two germline ends. This CDR3 spans 15 amino acids. Per germline, CDR1 LGHNT and CDR2 FRNRAP. Here the CDR3 reads CASGLKRGADNEQFF. Here the CDR3 DNA reads TGTGCTAGTGGCTTAAAACGGGGGGCTGACAATGAGCAGTTCTTC.

This clone appeared once. The CDR3 coding sequence is TGTGCCAGCGTTCAGGAGACAGGCCCTGCCTACGAGCAGTACTTC. Encoded protein: CASVQETGPAYEQYF. The chain carries TRBV7-8 and TRBJ2-7; possible D gene TRBD1, 6 bases. Trimming stripped 8 bases from V and 2 bases from J, with 19 bases between. Germline V gene lookup returns CDR1 SGHVS and CDR2 FQNEAQ. CDR3 length: 15 amino acids.

This clone was seen at least ten times. This sequence joins TRBV7-6 and TRBJ2-3, with 7 bases fitting TRBD1. Germline values: CDR1 SGHVS, CDR2 FNYEAQ. The V gene end was trimmed by 4 bases and the J gene end by 0 bases; junction bases not matched to a gene: 10. This CDR3 is built from 17 residues. The CDR3 DNA follows: TGTGCCAGCAGCTATAGCCAGGGACAGCCCAGCACAGATACGCAGTATTTT. Its translation: CASSYSQGQPSTDTQYF.

The chain couples TRBV2 to TRBJ2-1, with 7 bases identical to TRBD2. Trimming removed 7 bases from V and 3 bases from J; junction bases left unmatched: 12. Looked up from germline, CDR1 is SNHLY and CDR2 is FYNNEI. The CDR3 covers 16 residues. CDR3 in amino acids: CASKEVRGSVYNEQFF. CDR3 in DNA: TGTGCCAGCAAGGAGGTGCGGGGGTCGGTCTACAATGAGCAGTTCTTC.

The chain combines TRBV6-5 with TRBJ2-7; TRBD1 aligns across 7 bases. J gave up 6 bases and V 4 bases, and 3 bases lay outside the gene matches. The length of the CDR3 is 12 residues. CDR1 and CDR2 from the germline V gene are MNHEY and SVGAGI. The CDR3 DNA is TGTGCCAGCAGTTGGGCAGGGGGCGAGCAGTACTTC. This gives the protein CASSWAGGEQYF.

Written as DNA, the CDR3 is TGTGCCAGCAGCGTGGGGACAGGTCGCCAAGAGACCCAGTACTTC. It yields the protein CASSVGTGRQETQYF. The chain is built from TRBV9 and TRBJ2-5; 8 bases align to TRBD1. The CDR3 runs 15 residues. V dropped 2 bases and J dropped 1; count of bases not matched to a gene: 4. Germline CDR1 and CDR2: SGDLS and YYNGEE. The complete variable domain, with remaining parts taken from reference TRBV9 and TRBJ2-5, reads DSGVTQTPKHLITATGQRVTLRCSPRSGDLSVYWYQQSLDQGLQFLIQYYNGEERAKGNILERFSAQQFPDLHSELNLSSLELGDSALYFCASSVGTGRQETQYFGPGTRLLVL.